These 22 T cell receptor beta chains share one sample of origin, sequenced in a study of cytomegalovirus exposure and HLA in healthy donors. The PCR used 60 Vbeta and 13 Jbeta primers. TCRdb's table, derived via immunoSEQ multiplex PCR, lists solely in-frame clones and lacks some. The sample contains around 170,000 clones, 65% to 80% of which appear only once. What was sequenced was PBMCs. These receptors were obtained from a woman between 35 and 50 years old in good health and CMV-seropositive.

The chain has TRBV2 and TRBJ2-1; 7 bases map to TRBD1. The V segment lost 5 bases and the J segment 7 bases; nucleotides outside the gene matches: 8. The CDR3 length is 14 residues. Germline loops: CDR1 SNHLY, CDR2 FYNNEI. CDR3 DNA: TGTGCCAGCAGTCCTCGACAGGGTGGGAATGAGCAGTTCTTC. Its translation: CASSPRQGGNEQFF.

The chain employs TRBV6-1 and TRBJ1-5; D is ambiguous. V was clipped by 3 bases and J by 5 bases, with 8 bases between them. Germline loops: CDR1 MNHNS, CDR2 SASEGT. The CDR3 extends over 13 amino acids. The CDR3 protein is CASSDYIYQPQHF. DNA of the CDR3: TGTGCCAGCAGTGATTACATCTATCAGCCCCAGCATTTT.

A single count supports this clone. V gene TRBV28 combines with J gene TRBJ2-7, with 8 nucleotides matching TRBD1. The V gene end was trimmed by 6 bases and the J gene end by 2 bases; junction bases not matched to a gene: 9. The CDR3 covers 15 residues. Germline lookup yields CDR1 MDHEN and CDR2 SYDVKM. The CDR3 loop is CASRHKTGQAYEQYF. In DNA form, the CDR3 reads TGTGCCAGCAGGCACAAAACGGGACAGGCCTACGAGCAGTACTTC.

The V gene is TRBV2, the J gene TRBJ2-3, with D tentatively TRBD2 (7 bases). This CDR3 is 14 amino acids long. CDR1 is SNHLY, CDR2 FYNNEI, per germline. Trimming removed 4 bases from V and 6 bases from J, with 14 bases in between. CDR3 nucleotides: TGTGCCAGCAGTGGGTTCGGGGGGCGTGATACGCAGTATTTT. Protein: CASSGFGGRDTQYF.

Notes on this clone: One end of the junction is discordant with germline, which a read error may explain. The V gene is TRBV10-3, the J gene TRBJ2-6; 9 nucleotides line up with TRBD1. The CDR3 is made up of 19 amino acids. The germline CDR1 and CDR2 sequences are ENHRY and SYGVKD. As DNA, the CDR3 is TGTGCCATCAGTAAGTCGTGGACAGGGGCTAGCTCTGGGGCCAACGTCCTGACTTTC. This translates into CAISKSWTGASSGANVLTF.

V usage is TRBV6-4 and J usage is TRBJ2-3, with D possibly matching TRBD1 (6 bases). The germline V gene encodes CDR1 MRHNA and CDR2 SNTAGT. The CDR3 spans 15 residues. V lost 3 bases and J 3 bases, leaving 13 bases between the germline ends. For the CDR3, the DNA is TGTGCCAGCAGTGAACAGGGATGGGGGACAGATACGCAGTATTTT. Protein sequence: CASSEQGWGTDTQYF.

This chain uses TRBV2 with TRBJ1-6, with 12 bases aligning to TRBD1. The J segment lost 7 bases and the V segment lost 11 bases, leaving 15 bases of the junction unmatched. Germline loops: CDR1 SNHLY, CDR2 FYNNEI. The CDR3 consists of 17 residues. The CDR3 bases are TGTGCCGGCCAAGGGACAGGGGGCGCCGGGCTCAATTCACCCCTCCACTTT. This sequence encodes CAGQGTGGAGLNSPLHF. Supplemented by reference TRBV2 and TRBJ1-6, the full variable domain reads EPEVTQTPSHQVTQMGQEVILRCVPISNHLYFYWYRQILGQKVEFLVSFYNNEISEKSEIFDDQFSVERPDGSNFTLKIRSTKLEDSAMYFCAGQGTGGAGLNSPLHFGNGTRLTVT.

The CDR3 DNA reads TGCAGCGTAGACCTAGGACAGGGCGAGCAGTACTTC. This gives the protein CSVDLGQGEQYF. The chain has TRBV29-1 and TRBJ2-7; 8 bases are shared with TRBD1. Germline CDR1 is SQVTM and CDR2 is ANQGSEA. The CDR3 sequence is 12 residues long. Unmatched junction bases numbered 7, after V lost 6 bases and J lost 6 bases.

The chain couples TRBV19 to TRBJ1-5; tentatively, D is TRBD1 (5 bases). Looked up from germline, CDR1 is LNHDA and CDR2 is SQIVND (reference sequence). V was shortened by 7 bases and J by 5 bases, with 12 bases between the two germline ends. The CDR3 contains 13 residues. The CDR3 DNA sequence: TGTGCCAGTAAGTTGGCGGGGGATCAGCCCCAGCATTTT. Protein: CASKLAGDQPQHF.

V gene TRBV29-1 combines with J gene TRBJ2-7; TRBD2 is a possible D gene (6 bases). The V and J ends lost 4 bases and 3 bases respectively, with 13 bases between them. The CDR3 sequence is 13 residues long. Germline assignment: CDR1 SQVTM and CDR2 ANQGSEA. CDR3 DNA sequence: TGCAGCGTTGCCCCGACTAGTTACTACGAGCAGTACTTC. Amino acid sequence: CSVAPTSYYEQYF.

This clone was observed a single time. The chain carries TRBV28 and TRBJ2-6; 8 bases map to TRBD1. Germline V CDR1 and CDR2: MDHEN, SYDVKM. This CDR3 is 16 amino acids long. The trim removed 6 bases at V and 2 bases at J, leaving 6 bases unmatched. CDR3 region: CASSTLDRAGANVLTF. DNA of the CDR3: TGTGCCAGCAGCACCCTGGACAGGGCTGGGGCCAACGTCCTGACTTTC.

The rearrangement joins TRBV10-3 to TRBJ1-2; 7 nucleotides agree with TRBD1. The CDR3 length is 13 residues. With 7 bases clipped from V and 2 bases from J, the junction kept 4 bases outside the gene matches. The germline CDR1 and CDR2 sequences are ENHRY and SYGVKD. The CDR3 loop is CAINRDSNYGYTF. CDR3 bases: TGTGCCATCAACCGGGACAGCAACTATGGCTACACCTTC.

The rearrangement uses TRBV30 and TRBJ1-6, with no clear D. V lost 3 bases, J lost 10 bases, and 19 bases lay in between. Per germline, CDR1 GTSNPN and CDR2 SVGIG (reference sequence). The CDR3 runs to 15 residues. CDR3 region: CAWRALLPGPSPLHF. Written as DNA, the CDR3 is TGTGCCTGGAGGGCACTGCTTCCAGGCCCATCACCCCTCCACTTT.

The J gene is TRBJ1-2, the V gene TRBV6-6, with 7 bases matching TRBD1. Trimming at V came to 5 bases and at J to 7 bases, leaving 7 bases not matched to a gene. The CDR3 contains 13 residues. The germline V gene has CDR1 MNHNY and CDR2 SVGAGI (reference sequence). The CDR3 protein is CASSRQGEIGYTF. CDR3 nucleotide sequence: TGTGCCAGCAGTCGACAGGGTGAGATTGGCTACACCTTC.

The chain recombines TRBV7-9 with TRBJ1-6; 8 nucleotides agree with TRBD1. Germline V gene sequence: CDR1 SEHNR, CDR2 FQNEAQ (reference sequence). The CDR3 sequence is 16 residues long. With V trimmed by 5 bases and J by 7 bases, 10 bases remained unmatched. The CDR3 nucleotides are TGTGCCAGCAGCCCAGGGCGGGGGACAGGAAATTCACCCCTCCACTTT. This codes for CASSPGRGTGNSPLHF.

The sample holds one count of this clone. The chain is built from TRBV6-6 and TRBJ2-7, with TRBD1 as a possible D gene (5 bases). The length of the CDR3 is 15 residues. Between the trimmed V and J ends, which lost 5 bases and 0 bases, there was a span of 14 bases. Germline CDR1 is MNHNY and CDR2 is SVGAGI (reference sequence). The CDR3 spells CASSRMQTGSYEQYF. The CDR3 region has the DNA TGTGCCAGCAGTCGCATGCAAACAGGCTCCTACGAGCAGTACTTC.

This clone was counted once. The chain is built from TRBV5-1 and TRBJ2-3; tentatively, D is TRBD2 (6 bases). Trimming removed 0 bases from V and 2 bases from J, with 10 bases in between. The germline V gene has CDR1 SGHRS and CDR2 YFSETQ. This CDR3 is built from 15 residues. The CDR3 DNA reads TGCGCCAGCAGCTTGGGGTCGGGGGACACAGATACGCAGTATTTT. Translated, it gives CASSLGSGDTDTQYF.

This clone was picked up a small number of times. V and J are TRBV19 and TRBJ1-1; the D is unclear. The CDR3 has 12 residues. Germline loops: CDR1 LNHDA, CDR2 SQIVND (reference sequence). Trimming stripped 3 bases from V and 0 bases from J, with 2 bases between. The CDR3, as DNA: TGTGCCAGTAGTATCGTGAACACTGAAGCTTTCTTT. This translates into CASSIVNTEAFF.

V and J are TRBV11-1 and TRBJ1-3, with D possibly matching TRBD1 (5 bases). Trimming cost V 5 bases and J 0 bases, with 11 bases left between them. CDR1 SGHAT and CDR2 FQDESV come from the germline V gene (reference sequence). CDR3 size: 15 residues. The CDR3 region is CASSPRTISGNTIYF. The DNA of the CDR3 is TGTGCCAGCAGCCCTAGGACAATCTCTGGAAACACCATATATTTT.

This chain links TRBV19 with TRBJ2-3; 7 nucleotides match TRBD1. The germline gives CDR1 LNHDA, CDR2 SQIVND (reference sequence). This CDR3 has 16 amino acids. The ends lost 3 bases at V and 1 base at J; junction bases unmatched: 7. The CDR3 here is CASSILRTGRTDTQYF. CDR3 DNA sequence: TGTGCCAGTAGTATTCTAAGGACAGGCCGCACAGATACGCAGTATTTT. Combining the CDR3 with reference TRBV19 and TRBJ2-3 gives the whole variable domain DGGITQSPKYLFRKEGQNVTLSCEQNLNHDAMYWYRQDPGQGLRLIYYSQIVNDFQKGDIAEGYSVSREKKESFPLTVTSAQKNPTAFYLCASSILRTGRTDTQYFGPGTRLTVL.

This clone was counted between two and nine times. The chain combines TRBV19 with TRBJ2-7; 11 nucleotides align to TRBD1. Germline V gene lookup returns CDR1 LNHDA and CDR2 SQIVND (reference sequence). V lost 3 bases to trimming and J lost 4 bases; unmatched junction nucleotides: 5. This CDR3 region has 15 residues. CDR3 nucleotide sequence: TGTGCCAGTAGTATTGGGACAGGGGGAATTTACGAGCAGTACTTC. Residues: CASSIGTGGIYEQYF.

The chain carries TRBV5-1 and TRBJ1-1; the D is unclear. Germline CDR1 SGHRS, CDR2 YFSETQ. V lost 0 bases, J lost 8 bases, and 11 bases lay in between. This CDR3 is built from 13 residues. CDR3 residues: CASSLEAAGEAFF. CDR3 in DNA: TGCGCCAGCAGCTTGGAGGCAGCGGGGGAAGCTTTCTTT. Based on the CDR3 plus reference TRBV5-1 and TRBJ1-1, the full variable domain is KAGVTQTPRYLIKTRGQQVTLSCSPISGHRSVSWYQQTPGQGLQFLFEYFSETQRNKGNFPGRFSGRQFSNSRSEMNVSTLELGDSALYLCASSLEAAGEAFFGQGTRLTVV.